The T cell receptor beta chain under discussion was sequenced for a study of response to subunit inactivated influenza vaccine. This CDR3 spans 14 amino acids. CDR1 and CDR2 from the germline V gene are MNHNS and SASEGT. The trim removed 8 bases at V and 8 bases at J, leaving 13 bases unmatched. A single record per CDR3 protein comes from TCRdb applying MiXCR to the RT-PCR reads. The sample consists of fewer than 350,000 distinct CDR3 sequences, just over 20% of them appearing once. The receptor was isolated from a man aged 50-75 years who received an inactivated influenza vaccine. Here the sequenced sample was PBMCs from blood, taken 21 months after vaccination. The rearrangement uses TRBV6-1 and TRBJ1-2, with 8 bases aligning to TRBD1. The CDR3 coding sequence is TGTGCCAGCGGAATATCAGGGGGCCAACAGGGCTACACCTTC. Translated, it gives CASGISGGQQGYTF.